These 20 T cell receptor beta chains originate from one sample sequenced in a study of T cell repertoires in cytomegalovirus infection. MiXCR, run by TCRdb on the reads, gives a single entry per CDR3 protein. The table has around 440,000 distinct CDR3 sequences, around 11% seen once. What was sequenced was PBMCs. These receptors came from a human donor in good health (CMV status not recorded). Some clones in this sample may be carry-over from other donors' samples.

In its sample, this clonotype was seen many times. CDR3 amino acids: CASSLSLGTEAFF. The CDR3, as DNA: TGTGCCAGCAGCTTGTCCCTGGGCACTGAAGCTTTCTTT. J is TRBJ1-1 and V is TRBV12-3 or TRBV12-4; D gene ambiguous. V was cut by 6 bases and J by 4 bases, with 12 bases left in between. The CDR3 covers 13 residues.

The chain recombines TRBV28 with TRBJ2-7; no definite D call. The germline V gene encodes CDR1 MDHEN and CDR2 SYDVKM. The ends were cut back, 3 bases at V and 1 base at J, with 7 bases in the middle. The CDR3 runs to 13 residues. In DNA, the CDR3 is TGTGCCAGCAGTTTTCATCCTTCCTACGAGCAGTACTTC. Translated: CASSFHPSYEQYF.

This clonotype was seen at least ten times. V usage is TRBV7-9 and J usage is TRBJ2-1; maybe TRBD1 (6 bases). Germline CDR1 is SEHNR and CDR2 is FQNEAQ (reference sequence). Trimming took off 5 bases at V and 3 bases at J, with 17 bases between the two ends. The CDR3 spans 16 residues. As DNA, the CDR3 is TGTGCCAGCAGCCCCAAGGGACAATGGATCTACAATGAGCAGTTCTTC. Translated: CASSPKGQWIYNEQFF.

The sample holds many counts of this clonotype. This sequence joins TRBV5-4 and TRBJ1-6, with TRBD1 as a possible D gene (5 bases). Germline V lookup: CDR1 SGHNT, CDR2 YYREEE (reference sequence). This CDR3 spans 14 amino acids. Trimming removed 4 bases at V and 8 bases at J, with 13 bases between. The CDR3 DNA is TGTGCCAGCAGCCCACAGGTTGGAGATTCACCCCTCCACTTT. Translation: CASSPQVGDSPLHF.

V and J are TRBV9 and TRBJ1-5; D remains unclear. V dropped 0 bases and J dropped 4 bases, with 11 bases sitting between them. Germline lookup yields CDR1 SGDLS and CDR2 YYNGEE. This CDR3 has 15 residues. CDR3 nucleotides: TGTGCCAGCAGCGTAGGTTCGGCCAGAAATCAGCCCCAGCATTTT. Its translation: CASSVGSARNQPQHF.

This clonotype showed up just a few times. The chain carries TRBV7-9 and TRBJ1-1, with no clear D. The V and J ends lost 0 bases and 7 bases respectively, with 15 bases between them. This CDR3 contains 15 residues. Germline CDR1 is SEHNR and CDR2 is FQNEAQ (reference sequence). CDR3 loop: CASSLAGSAGSEAFF. For the CDR3, the DNA is TGTGCCAGCAGCTTAGCGGGGTCTGCAGGAAGTGAAGCTTTCTTT.

This clonotype was seen a few times. The chain's CDR3 is CASSPNGDTHGYTF. The CDR3, as DNA: TGTGCCAGCAGCCCCAACGGGGATACGCATGGCTACACCTTC. This chain connects TRBV6-1 to TRBJ1-2; D not certain. Germline values: CDR1 MNHNS, CDR2 SASEGT. Trimming cost V 6 bases and J 6 bases, with 17 bases left between them. This CDR3 spans 14 amino acids.

The chain employs TRBV20-1 and TRBJ2-5; 9 bases line up with TRBD2. The V and J ends lost 6 bases and 6 bases, in that order; junction bases with no gene match: 11. The CDR3 has 14 residues. Germline lookup yields CDR1 DFQATT and CDR2 SNEGSKA (reference sequence). The CDR3 DNA reads as TGCAGTGCGCCCACAGCGGGAGGCCGGAAGACCCAGTACTTC. This encodes CSAPTAGGRKTQYF.

This clonotype appeared many times. The chain recombines TRBV10-3 with TRBJ2-5; D may be TRBD1 or TRBD2 (6 bases each). V lost 4 bases, J lost 3 bases, and 12 bases lay in between. The CDR3 has 14 amino acids. CDR1 and CDR2 (germline): ENHRY, SYGVKD. Written as DNA, the CDR3 is TGTGCCATCAGTGGAGGAGGGGGGAAAGAGACCCAGTACTTC. This sequence encodes CAISGGGGKETQYF.

The table lists this clonotype with many counts. The CDR3, as DNA: TGTGCCAGCAGCTTGGGGGCAGCCACTGAAGCTTTCTTT. This codes for CASSLGAATEAFF. The rearrangement joins TRBV7-6 to TRBJ1-1, with D tentatively TRBD1 (6 bases). Germline V gene sequence: CDR1 SGHVS, CDR2 FNYEAQ. The CDR3 runs 13 residues. The V end lost 3 bases, the J end lost 4 bases, and 9 bases lay between the germline ends.

V usage is TRBV29-1 and J usage is TRBJ2-5; D unclear. The CDR3 is 14 amino acids. V was trimmed by 1 base and J by 4 bases, leaving 13 bases between them. The germline gives CDR1 SQVTM, CDR2 ANQGSEA. The CDR3 is CSVEGLTLGETQYF. For the CDR3, the DNA is TGCAGCGTTGAAGGACTCACCCTGGGAGAGACCCAGTACTTC.

This clonotype showed up just a few times. The V and J genes are TRBV4-1 and TRBJ2-1; 9 bases fit TRBD2. The CDR3 consists of 14 residues. The junction had 6 bases not matched to a gene; V was cut back by 4 bases and J by 8 bases. Germline CDR1 is MGHRA and CDR2 is YSYEKL. The CDR3 nucleotides are TGCGCCAGCAGCCCGCTTCTAGCGGGATATGAGCAGTTCTTC. Protein product: CASSPLLAGYEQFF.

The V gene is TRBV5-4, the J gene TRBJ2-4; 7 bases are shared with TRBD1. With 0 bases clipped from V and 9 bases from J, the junction kept 6 bases outside the gene matches. The V gene's germline CDR1 is SGHNT and CDR2 YYREEE (reference sequence). This CDR3 contains 14 residues. The CDR3 reads CASSLALDRSIQYF. Here the CDR3 DNA reads TGTGCCAGCAGCTTGGCCCTGGACAGGAGCATTCAGTACTTC.

The gene calls are TRBV12-3 or TRBV12-4 and TRBJ1-1; D is undetermined. The V end was cut by 3 bases, the J end by 4 bases, with 15 bases between. The CDR3 is 15 amino acids. The CDR3 spells CASSFSSGIGTEAFF. For the CDR3, the DNA is TGTGCCAGCAGTTTTTCTAGTGGGATCGGCACTGAAGCTTTCTTT.

The table lists this clonotype with many counts. This chain uses TRBV11-2 with TRBJ2-6; possibly TRBD1 or TRBD2 for D (5 bases each). Trimming pared 5 bases from V and 8 bases from J, leaving 28 bases between. Germline assignment: CDR1 SGHAT and CDR2 FQNNGV. There are 19 residues in the CDR3. As DNA, the CDR3 is TGTGCCAGCAGCCTGACTCGGTCCATGGGGCCATCGGGGACCAACGTCCTGACTTTC. As protein: CASSLTRSMGPSGTNVLTF.

This clonotype was seen ten or more times. The chain recombines TRBV12-3 or TRBV12-4 with TRBJ2-5; TRBD2 matches 8 bases. This CDR3 has 12 amino acids. With 6 bases clipped from V and 5 bases from J, the junction kept 2 bases outside the gene matches. The CDR3 region has the DNA TGTGCCAGCAGCGGGGGGGGGGAGACCCAGTACTTC. Amino acids: CASSGGGETQYF.

In its sample, this clonotype was seen many times. The chain recombines TRBV20-1 with TRBJ2-1; 13 bases are a match to TRBD2. Germline CDR1 DFQATT, CDR2 SNEGSKA (reference sequence). The CDR3 sequence is 16 residues long. The ends lost 2 bases at V and 5 bases at J; junction bases unmatched: 6. The CDR3 sequence: CSARLPGLAGNNEQFF. CDR3 bases: TGCAGTGCTAGACTCCCGGGACTAGCGGGAAACAATGAGCAGTTCTTC.

The chain is built from TRBV29-1 and TRBJ2-5; 8 bases agree with TRBD2. Germline trimming cut 4 bases from V and 4 bases from J; bases unmatched to any gene: 11. This CDR3 has 15 residues. Per germline, CDR1 SQVTM and CDR2 ANQGSEA. The CDR3 DNA is TGCAGCGTTGGGGGTGGTCTAGCGGGTGGAGAGACCCAGTACTTC. Its protein product is CSVGGGLAGGETQYF.

This chain uses TRBV2 with TRBJ1-2, with 9 nucleotides matching TRBD1. The junction had 9 bases not matched to a gene; V was cut back by 8 bases and J by 2 bases. The CDR3 consists of 15 residues. Germline values: CDR1 SNHLY, CDR2 FYNNEI. CDR3 coding DNA: TGTGCCAGCCGACCCCCGGGACAGGGAAACTATGGCTACACCTTC. It translates to CASRPPGQGNYGYTF.

This clonotype was detected ten times or more. The V call is TRBV7-9, the J call TRBJ2-2; weak D call: TRBD1 (5 bases). CDR1 and CDR2 from the germline V gene are SEHNR and FQNEAQ (reference sequence). The CDR3 is made up of 15 amino acids. With 2 bases removed from V and 3 bases from J, the gap between germline ends came to 10 bases. The CDR3: CASSLSRVDTGELFF. In nucleotides, the CDR3 is TGTGCCAGCAGCTTAAGCAGGGTTGACACCGGGGAGCTGTTTTTT.